The present entry profiles one TCR beta chain with its context. The antigen is undetermined. Primers included in the PCR were 60 Vbeta and 13 Jbeta primers. TCRdb keeps only in-frame clones here, not all; method: immunoSEQ multiplex PCR. The sample has approximately 76,000 clones, about two thirds seen once. This entry belongs to a study of cytomegalovirus exposure and HLA in healthy donors. Findings and limits, study-wide: Later work associated fewer than 20,000 TCR beta sequences with HLA alleles at 0.05 false discovery rate. In a later analysis, DRB1 alleles had the most associated TCRs; HLA-C alleles the fewest.

CDR3 length: 20 amino acids. Nominally healthy donors were sampled, though unrecorded immune exposures were likely. The sequence was collected from a man aged 30-40 years in good health and CMV-seropositive. The source material was PBMCs. J is TRBJ2-6 and V is TRBV21-1; whether TRBD1, the table's D call, matches the DNA was not checked. TRBV21-1 is labeled a pseudogene. The CDR3 DNA follows: TGTGCCAGCAGCAATTTGACGAAGGACAGGGGATCTGTGGGGGCCAACGTCCTGACTTTC. Translation gives CASSNLTKDRGSVGANVLTF.